Listed below are T cell receptor beta chains from one sample, sequenced in a study of beta chain features in type 1 diabetes. The data were produced by immunoSEQ multiplex PCR, yet TCRdb's version contains in-frame clones alone and is incomplete. The sample has under 50,000 clones; 66% are singletons. The specimen sequenced was Tregs from blood. The origin of the receptors is a woman between 18 and 30 years old with type 1 diabetes. The CDR3 runs from the conserved cysteine through the conserved F or W. Fields, in order: D gene, clone size, J gene, V gene, CDR3 DNA, CDR3 protein. A D gene is named only where the DNA matches it firmly. Part of the rows lack a size; the others show once, few, many or a class for expanded clones.

TRBD2 | NA | TRBJ2-1 | TRBV11-3 | TGTGCCAGCAGCCCGGGGACTAGCGGGAATCCGAATGAGCAGTTCTTC | CASSPGTSGNPNEQFF
NA | NA | TRBJ1-4 | TRBV7-2 | TGTGCCAGCAGCTTAGTGGGAGTAGGATTTAATGAAAAACTGTTTTTT | CASSLVGVGFNEKLFF
NA | NA | TRBJ2-5 | TRBV2 | TGTGCCAGCAGTGGCGGGGAGACCCAGTACTTC | CASSGGETQYF
NA | NA | TRBJ2-5 | TRBV5-5 | TGTGCCAGCAGCTTTAACAGGGTTCAAGAGACCCAGTACTTC | CASSFNRVQETQYF
NA | NA | TRBJ1-3 | TRBV27 | TGTGCCAGCAGAGCGTTCTCTGGAAACACCATATATTTT | CASRAFSGNTIYF
NA | once | TRBJ2-7 | TRBV30 | TGTGCCTGGACCCTCATCCACGGGGGTCTTGGGGAGCAGTACTTC | CAWTLIHGGLGEQYF
NA | NA | TRBJ1-1 | TRBV4-1 | TGCGCCAGCAGCTCTACCCTCACCGGGAAAGCTTTCTTT | CASSSTLTGKAFF
NA | once | TRBJ1-1 | TRBV7-2 | TGTGCCAGCAGCTTAGGGACAAGGAACACTGAAGCTTTCTTT | CASSLGTRNTEAFF
TRBD2 | once | TRBJ2-7 | TRBV7-2 | TGTGCCAGCAGCTTAACTAGCGGGAGCAGTACTCACCACGAGCAGTACTTC | CASSLTSGSSTHHEQYF
NA | NA | TRBJ2-1 | TRBV11-3 | TGTGCCAGCAGCTTAGTACGGACTTTCAATGAGCAGTTCTTC | CASSLVRTFNEQFF
NA | NA | TRBJ2-2 | TRBV7-8 | TGTGCCAGCAGCTTAGACTCACTCACCGGGGAGCTGTTTTTT | CASSLDSLTGELFF
TRBD2 | NA | TRBJ2-3 | TRBV11-2 | TGTGCCAGCAGCCTCTTAACTAGCGGGAGGGTTGTAGATACGCAGTATTTT | CASSLLTSGRVVDTQYF